This TCR beta chain derives from a study of regulatory T cells in long-lasting Graves disease. General study results and limits: Small sample size may have lowered accuracy. Between persistent patients, fewer than 3,500 public clonotypes were shared, exceeding the 950 to 1,000 shared between new patients. Persistent disease samples used TRBV28, TRBJ1-2 and TRBJ2-5 preferentially.

Germline V CDR1 and CDR2: GTSNPN, SVGIG (reference sequence). Unmatched junction bases numbered 8, after V lost 0 bases and J lost 8 bases. The CDR3 runs 16 residues. Construction of TCR beta libraries relied on iRepertoire HTBI primers and on Arm-PCR targeting CDR3 regions. Original processing methods: Sample data revealed about 62 TRBV and over eleven TRBJ segments. TCRdb re-analysed the multiplex PCR reads in MiXCR, keeping a single row per CDR3 protein. None of the V and J calls come from the authors' own analysis; TCRdb made them. The sample includes under 450,000 distinct CDR3 sequences, around 20% seen only once; the top ten take about a quarter. This sample's time point: persistent/refractory GD, antithyroid drugs over 5 years with positive TRAb. Generation of the TCR library employed RNA extracted from PBMCs. This clonotype was seen once. The antigen is undetermined.

The chain recombines TRBV30 with TRBJ2-2; 11 bases fit TRBD2. Sequenced material: peripheral blood mononuclear cells (PBMCs), taken when the disease was refractory, from a patient treated with antithyroid drugs. This receptor was obtained from a female donor with Graves disease. CDR3 residues: CAWSVVAGGPLGELFF. For the CDR3, the DNA is TGTGCCTGGAGTGTAGTAGCGGGAGGGCCATTAGGGGAGCTGTTTTTT.